These 4 T cell receptor beta chains were sequenced from one sample in a study of blood T cells in healthy people across ages (dated by TCRdb to between 2015 and 2017). The library was made by 5' RACE. TCRdb shows the sequencer as Illumina HiSeq 2500. The second PCR ran for roughly 7 to 11 cycles and used a J-beta primer mix along with a sample-barcoded 5' primer. The public sequencing data were trimmed at Q25 with fastp and processed into clonotypes with MiXCR by TCRdb, which kept only in-frame beta chains. Each entry merges the rows of one CDR3 protein and shows their most common DNA and genes. Here the sample has 660,000 or so distinct CDR3 sequences; approximately 50% occur a single time. The ten most abundant clones make up over 35% of the sample. Material: blood. The receptors shown here come from a man between 60 and 75 years old in good health.

The V and J genes are TRBV20-1 and TRBJ1-5; D is ambiguous. The CDR3 sequence is 15 residues long. The germline gives CDR1 DFQATT, CDR2 SNEGSKA (reference sequence). V gave up 5 bases and J gave up 0 bases, with 14 bases separating them. The CDR3 protein is CSARGGSNSNQPQHF. Written as DNA, the CDR3 is TGCAGTGCTCGTGGAGGCAGCAATAGCAATCAGCCCCAGCATTTT.

The gene calls are TRBV6-5 and TRBJ1-6, with no clear D. V was trimmed by 0 bases and J by 2 bases, leaving 8 bases between them. The V gene's germline CDR1 is MNHEY and CDR2 SVGAGI. The CDR3 contains 16 residues. The CDR3 coding sequence is TGTGCCAGCAGTTACTCGAGTCAGACCTATAATTCACCCCTCCACTTT. It codes for CASSYSSQTYNSPLHF.

The chain links TRBV6-2 or TRBV6-3 to TRBJ2-4; D gene uncertain. The J call may not be correct, given that the DNA end is closer to TRBJ2-7. The V gene's germline CDR1 is MNHEY and CDR2 SVGEGT. This CDR3 contains 13 residues. The CDR3 region is CASTDDFAYEQYF. DNA of the CDR3: TGTGCCAGCACCGACGACTTCGCCTACGAGCAGTACTTC.

This clonotype has just a few counts. This chain uses TRBV2 with TRBJ2-4; D remains ambiguous. The CDR3 has 13 amino acids. V dropped 3 bases and J dropped 0 bases, with 3 bases sitting between them. The germline gives CDR1 SNHLY, CDR2 FYNNEI. In DNA form, the CDR3 reads TGTGCCAGCAGTGATACAGCCAAAAACATTCAGTACTTC. Translating gives CASSDTAKNIQYF.